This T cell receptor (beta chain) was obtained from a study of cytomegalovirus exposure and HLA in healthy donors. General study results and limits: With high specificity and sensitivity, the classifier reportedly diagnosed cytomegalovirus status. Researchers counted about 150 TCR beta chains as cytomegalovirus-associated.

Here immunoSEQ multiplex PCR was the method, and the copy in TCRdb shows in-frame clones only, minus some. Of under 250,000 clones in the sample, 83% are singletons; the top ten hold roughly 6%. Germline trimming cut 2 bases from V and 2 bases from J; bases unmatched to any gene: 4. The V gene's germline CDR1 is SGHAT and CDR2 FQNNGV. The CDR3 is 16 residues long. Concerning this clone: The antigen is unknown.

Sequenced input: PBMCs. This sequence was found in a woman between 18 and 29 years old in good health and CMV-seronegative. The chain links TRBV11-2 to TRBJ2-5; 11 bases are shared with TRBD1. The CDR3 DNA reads TGTGCCAGCAGCTTAACGGACAGGGGGCGACAAGAGACCCAGTACTTC. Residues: CASSLTDRGRQETQYF.